This TCR beta chain was identified in a study of cytomegalovirus exposure and HLA in healthy donors. Points from the study as a whole: A later analysis found TCR association rates differed by HLA locus, highest for DRB1 and lowest for HLA-C. More clonal expansion characterized HLA-associated TCR beta chains than equally common others in a later analysis.

About this clone itself: Antigen: not known.

Unmatched junction bases numbered 2, after V lost 8 bases and J lost 6 bases. The V gene's germline CDR1 is MNHEY and CDR2 SVGAGI. This CDR3 spans 13 amino acids. Use of 60 Vbeta and 13 Jbeta primers characterized the PCR. Clones were sequenced by immunoSEQ multiplex PCR, and TCRdb holds only the in-frame ones, with some missing. Across roughly 50,000 clones, the top ten clones capture roughly 5.5% of the sample. Material: PBMCs. This chain joins TRBV6-5 and TRBJ2-1, with TRBD1 matching 12 bases. This clonotype was sampled from a male donor in good health and CMV-seropositive. Here the CDR3 DNA reads TGTGCCAGCCGGGACAGGGGGCTCAATGAGCAGTTCTTC. It codes for CASRDRGLNEQFF.